This T cell receptor (beta chain) originates from a study of blood T cell repertoires in COVID-19. Trimming left V 2 bases short and J 3 bases short, with 16 bases between. This CDR3 region has 16 residues. The germline gives CDR1 SGHRS, CDR2 YFSETQ. In the source study's methods: Reference gene primer amplification gave estimated nucleated cell counts. Profiled with immunoSEQ multiplex PCR; TCRdb holds only in-frame clones, not every one. V and J calls plus clone size are reproduced from that table; the DNA served to infer D and trimming. The sample consists of 60,000 to 65,000 clones, approximately 88% of them appearing once.

The V call is TRBV5-1, the J call TRBJ2-3; D is perhaps TRBD1 (5 bases). This sequence was found in a man aged 55 to 70 with COVID-19, enrolled during active disease. Material for sequencing was peripheral blood. The DNA of the CDR3 is TGCGCCAGCAGCTTTAGTCAGGGTATTGGGACAGATACGCAGTATTTT. Translated: CASSFSQGIGTDTQYF.